These 27 T cell receptor beta chains came from one sample sequenced in a study of blood T cell repertoires in COVID-19. The repertoire was sequenced with immunoSEQ multiplex PCR; TCRdb's copy has only in-frame clones and lacks some. The table includes around 100,000 clones, 70% to 90% detected once. The sequenced sample consisted of peripheral blood. The receptors stem from a man between 50 and 59 years old in a cohort sampled during active COVID-19.

This clone was seen more than once but under ten times. The V call is TRBV2, the J call TRBJ1-1; TRBD1 might be the D (5 bases). Trimming pared 10 bases from V and 7 bases from J, leaving 28 bases between. The CDR3 is 16 amino acids. From germline, CDR1 is SNHLY and CDR2 FYNNEI. The CDR3 coding sequence is TGTGCCACCACCCAGGGACTTCTCCGCCGAGGCTTTGAAGCTTTCTTT. It specifies CATTQGLLRRGFEAFF.

CDR3 DNA: TGTGCCAGCAGCCAATATCCAGCGGGGGGGTCGGAGACCCAGTACTTC. It translates to CASSQYPAGGSETQYF. The genes are TRBV14 and TRBJ2-5; TRBD2 aligns across 10 bases. V lost 2 bases, J lost 5 bases, and 8 bases stayed unmatched. The CDR3 totals 16 residues. Germline V gene sequence: CDR1 SGHDN, CDR2 FVKESK.

The chain recombines TRBV7-5 with TRBJ2-2; TRBD2, the table's D call, was not compared with the DNA. TRBV7-5 is termed a pseudogene. CDR3 length equals 16 residues. The CDR3 loop reads CARSPSSGYNTGELFF. The CDR3 coding sequence is TGTGCCAGAAGCCCCTCGTCGGGTTATAACACCGGGGAGCTGTTTTTT.

The rearrangement joins TRBV10-3 to TRBJ2-1; TRBD1 matches at 8 bases. This CDR3 comprises 14 residues. Trimming at V came to 3 bases and at J to 4 bases, leaving 2 bases not matched to a gene. Germline V gives CDR1 ENHRY, CDR2 SYGVKD. The CDR3 loop reads CAISEGQGYNEQFF. The CDR3 region has the DNA TGTGCCATCAGTGAAGGACAGGGATACAATGAGCAGTTCTTC.

The chain uses TRBV2 and TRBJ1-2; 7 bases are a match to TRBD1. The CDR3 is 13 amino acids. Germline V gene lookup returns CDR1 SNHLY and CDR2 FYNNEI. Trimming at V came to 3 bases and at J to 4 bases, leaving 2 bases not matched to a gene. CDR3 in amino acids: CASSDTGAYGYTF. Written as DNA, the CDR3 is TGTGCCAGCAGTGATACAGGGGCCTATGGCTACACCTTC.

About this clone itself: The same CDR3 can be traced to other DNA sequences in this sample. The V gene is TRBV6-1, the J gene TRBJ2-3; D might be TRBD1 (7 bases). The V end lost 3 bases, the J end lost 1 base, and 11 bases lay between the germline ends. The CDR3 consists of 15 residues. CDR1 and CDR2 (germline): MNHNS, SASEGT. CDR3 residues: CASSESRGGTDTQYF. CDR3 nucleotide sequence: TGTGCCAGCAGTGAGTCCAGGGGGGGCACAGATACGCAGTATTTT.

The chain joins TRBV19 to TRBJ1-2; 8 bases line up with TRBD1. The ends lost 1 base at V and 2 bases at J; junction bases unmatched: 6. The CDR3 is made up of 16 amino acids. The V gene's germline CDR1 is LNHDA and CDR2 SQIVND (reference sequence). CDR3 coding DNA: TGTGCCAGTAGTATAGCACAGGGGGGGAGAAACTATGGCTACACCTTC. Its protein product is CASSIAQGGRNYGYTF.

The rearrangement links TRBV5-1 to TRBJ2-1, with 10 bases lining up with TRBD2. Germline V gene data show CDR1 as SGHRS and CDR2 as YFSETQ. With 0 bases clipped from V and 8 bases from J, the junction kept 5 bases outside the gene matches. The length of the CDR3 is 15 residues. The CDR3 here is CASSLVVAGGYEQFF. DNA for the CDR3: TGCGCCAGCAGCTTGGTGGTAGCGGGGGGTTATGAGCAGTTCTTC. The variable domain in full, completed from reference TRBV5-1 and TRBJ2-1, reads KAGVTQTPRYLIKTRGQQVTLSCSPISGHRSVSWYQQTPGQGLQFLFEYFSETQRNKGNFPGRFSGRQFSNSRSEMNVSTLELGDSALYLCASSLVVAGGYEQFFGPGTRLTVL.

The chain is built from TRBV7-2 and TRBJ1-5; D unclear. CDR3 length: 15 residues. Germline V gives CDR1 SGHTA, CDR2 FQGNSA. Trimming cost V 1 base and J 0 bases, with 7 bases left between them. CDR3 sequence reads: CASSLGPFSNQPQHF. DNA for the CDR3: TGTGCCAGCAGCTTAGGGCCATTTAGCAATCAGCCCCAGCATTTT.

V is TRBV3-1 (or the pseudogene TRBV3-2) and J is TRBJ1-2; D is possibly TRBD1 (5 bases). Deletions cut 7 bases from V and 4 bases from J, with 16 bases between. CDR1 and CDR2 from the germline V gene are LGHDT and YNNKEL (reference sequence). The CDR3 is 14 residues long. Here the CDR3 reads CASKTSGIVYGYTF. CDR3 DNA sequence: TGTGCCAGCAAGACGTCAGGGATTGTCTATGGCTACACCTTC.

The gene calls are TRBV11-3 and TRBJ2-1; 11 positions match TRBD2. This CDR3 is 15 amino acids long. Looked up from germline, CDR1 is SGHNT and CDR2 is YENEEA. Trimming at V came to 5 bases and at J to 4 bases, leaving 4 bases not matched to a gene. The CDR3 spells CASSPRTSGYNEQFF. The CDR3, as DNA: TGTGCCAGCAGCCCCCGGACTAGCGGGTACAATGAGCAGTTCTTC.

The V gene is TRBV4-1, the J gene TRBJ2-2, with 11 bases matching TRBD1. Germline-derived CDR1 and CDR2 are MGHRA and YSYEKL. CDR3 length: 15 amino acids. With V trimmed by 5 bases and J by 6 bases, 5 bases remained unmatched. For the CDR3, the DNA is TGCGCCAGCAGCAACCGGGACAGGGGGTCCGGGGAGCTGTTTTTT. As protein: CASSNRDRGSGELFF.

V gene TRBV4-3 combines with J gene TRBJ2-7, with 9 positions matching TRBD1. V was pared by 5 bases and J by 5 bases, with 4 bases of the junction left unmatched. In germline, CDR1 is LGHNA, CDR2 YSLEER. The CDR3 has 13 residues. The CDR3 coding sequence is TGCGCCAGCAGCACCCGGGACAGGGACGAGCAGTACTTC. Translating it yields CASSTRDRDEQYF.

The rearrangement links TRBV5-1 to TRBJ2-7; possible D gene TRBD2, 5 bases. Trimming stripped 3 bases from V and 5 bases from J, with 12 bases between. The germline V gene has CDR1 SGHRS and CDR2 YFSETQ. The CDR3 consists of 13 residues. For the CDR3, the DNA is TGCGCCAGCAGCTGGGCCGGACTCAACGAGCAGTACTTC. Translated: CASSWAGLNEQYF.

The chain is built from TRBV9 and TRBJ2-5, with 8 bases aligning to TRBD2. Trimming at V came to 3 bases and at J to 5 bases, leaving 9 bases not matched to a gene. The CDR3 loop spans 15 amino acids. Germline loops: CDR1 SGDLS, CDR2 YYNGEE. The CDR3 DNA reads TGTGCCAGCAGCGCAGCCCGACCGGGAGGGGAGACCCAGTACTTC. Translated: CASSAARPGGETQYF.

This rearrangement joins TRBV5-1 to TRBJ1-6; TRBD1 matches at 9 bases. This CDR3 is 17 amino acids long. V was pared by 0 bases and J by 10 bases, with 11 bases of the junction left unmatched. Per germline, CDR1 SGHRS and CDR2 YFSETQ. The CDR3 here is CASSLVVGGTGRSPLHF. CDR3 in DNA: TGCGCCAGCAGCTTGGTCGTAGGTGGGACAGGGAGATCACCCCTCCACTTT. Variable domain in full (rest from reference TRBV5-1 and TRBJ1-6): KAGVTQTPRYLIKTRGQQVTLSCSPISGHRSVSWYQQTPGQGLQFLFEYFSETQRNKGNFPGRFSGRQFSNSRSEMNVSTLELGDSALYLCASSLVVGGTGRSPLHFGNGTRLTVT.

The chain combines TRBV6-6 with TRBJ1-5; D not certain. This CDR3 contains 12 residues. Germline V CDR1 and CDR2: MNHNY, SVGAGI (reference sequence). V lost 0 bases to trimming and J lost 7 bases, with 4 bases between them. CDR3 protein: CASSYSVQPQHF. CDR3 DNA: TGTGCCAGCAGTTACTCCGTCCAGCCCCAGCATTTT.

J is TRBJ1-3 and V is TRBV6-1; no clear D. V gave up 2 bases and J gave up 4 bases, with 15 bases separating them. Germline V gene sequence: CDR1 MNHNS, CDR2 SASEGT. The CDR3 runs to 16 residues. For the CDR3, the DNA is TGTGCCAGCAGTGAAATGGCCAGACAAAAAGGAAACACCATATATTTT. It yields the protein CASSEMARQKGNTIYF.

This clone came up once. V is TRBV10-3 and J is TRBJ1-2; the match to TRBD1 covers 8 bases. This CDR3 is 13 amino acids long. Germline CDR1 reads ENHRY; CDR2 reads SYGVKD. V lost 6 bases, J lost 2 bases, and 2 bases stayed unmatched. The CDR3, as DNA: TGTGCCATCAGGACAGGGGACAACTATGGCTACACCTTC. Encoded protein: CAIRTGDNYGYTF.

The CDR3 is CASSLTPGQGGGELFF. DNA of the CDR3: TGCGCCAGCAGCCTCACCCCGGGGCAGGGAGGCGGGGAGCTGTTTTTT. J is TRBJ2-2 and V is TRBV4-1; tentatively, D is TRBD2 (6 bases). V was pared by 4 bases and J by 7 bases, with 19 bases between. Germline V gene sequence: CDR1 MGHRA, CDR2 YSYEKL. The CDR3 is 16 residues long.

The chain joins TRBV6-7 to TRBJ2-3; 7 bases align to TRBD1. TRBV6-7 is an open reading frame whose function is uncertain. The length of the CDR3 is 15 residues. Trimming removed 5 bases from V and 2 bases from J; junction bases left unmatched: 7. The CDR3 loop reads CASSRPQGNTDTQYF. DNA of the CDR3: TGTGCCAGCAGTCGACCACAGGGGAACACAGATACGCAGTATTTT.

The chain is built from TRBV15 and TRBJ1-2; 8 bases align to TRBD1. The ends lost 0 bases at V and 5 bases at J; junction bases unmatched: 5. Germline assignment: CDR1 LNHNV and CDR2 YYDKDF (reference sequence). The CDR3 is 15 residues long. CDR3 residues: CATSRDPGQAYGYTF. CDR3 nucleotide sequence: TGTGCCACCAGCAGAGATCCGGGACAGGCTTATGGCTACACCTTC.

The rearrangement joins TRBV2 to TRBJ2-2, with a weak D call TRBD1 (5 bases). The CDR3 has 21 residues. Trimming took off 2 bases at V and 4 bases at J, with 29 bases between the two ends. The germline V gene has CDR1 SNHLY and CDR2 FYNNEI. CDR3 sequence: CASSELGSKENRWVRTGELFF. The CDR3, as DNA: TGTGCCAGCAGTGAATTAGGGTCTAAAGAAAACAGGTGGGTCCGCACCGGGGAGCTGTTTTTT.

This clone was seen a few times. The rearrangement joins TRBV7-9 to TRBJ2-7, with a possible D match to TRBD1 (5 bases). V was pared by 0 bases and J by 1 base, with 7 bases between. The CDR3 spans 14 residues. CDR1 is SEHNR, CDR2 FQNEAQ, per germline (reference sequence). CDR3 loop: CASSLADRSYEQYV. The CDR3 DNA sequence: TGTGCCAGCAGCTTAGCAGACAGATCCTACGAGCAGTACGTC.

The V and J genes are TRBV5-4 and TRBJ2-5; 9 bases map to TRBD2. The CDR3 loop spans 16 amino acids. Germline CDR1 is SGHNT and CDR2 is YYREEE (reference sequence). V was pared by 0 bases and J by 6 bases, with 9 bases of the junction left unmatched. The CDR3 nucleotides read TGTGCCAGCAGCTTGGACCGGCGGGGGGGTGGGCAGACCCAGTACTTC. This sequence encodes CASSLDRRGGGQTQYF.

The chain has TRBV13 and TRBJ2-1, with D unclear. The ends were cut back, 1 base at V and 6 bases at J, with 7 bases in the middle. Germline V gives CDR1 PRHDT, CDR2 FYEKMQ (reference sequence). The CDR3 covers 13 residues. The CDR3 region is CASSLEEPNEQFF. CDR3 coding DNA: TGTGCCAGCAGCTTAGAAGAGCCCAATGAGCAGTTCTTC.

V is TRBV4-3 and J is TRBJ2-1; D is undetermined. V was pared by 0 bases and J by 5 bases, with 11 bases between. The germline V gene encodes CDR1 LGHNA and CDR2 YSLEER. The CDR3 spans 15 residues. CDR3 in amino acids: CASSQDFRSNNEQFF. The CDR3 nucleotides read TGCGCCAGCAGCCAAGATTTCCGAAGCAACAATGAGCAGTTCTTC.